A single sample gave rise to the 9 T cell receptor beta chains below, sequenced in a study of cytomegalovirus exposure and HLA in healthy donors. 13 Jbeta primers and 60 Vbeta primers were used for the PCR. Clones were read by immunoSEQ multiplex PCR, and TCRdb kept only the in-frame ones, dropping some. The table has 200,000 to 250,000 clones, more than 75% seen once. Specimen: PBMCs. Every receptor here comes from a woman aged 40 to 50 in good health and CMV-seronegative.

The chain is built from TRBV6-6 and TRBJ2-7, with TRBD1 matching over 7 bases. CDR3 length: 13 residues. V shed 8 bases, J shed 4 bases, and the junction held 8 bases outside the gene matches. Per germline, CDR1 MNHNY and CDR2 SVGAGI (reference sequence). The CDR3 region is CASRRGLAYEQYF. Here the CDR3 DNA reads TGTGCCAGCCGTAGGGGGCTAGCTTACGAGCAGTACTTC.

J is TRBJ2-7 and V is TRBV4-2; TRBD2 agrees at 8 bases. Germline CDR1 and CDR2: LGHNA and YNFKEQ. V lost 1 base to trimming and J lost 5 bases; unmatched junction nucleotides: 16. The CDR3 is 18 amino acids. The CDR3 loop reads CASSQGFASSGRVDEQYF. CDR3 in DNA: TGTGCCAGCAGCCAAGGGTTCGCTTCGAGCGGGAGAGTGGACGAGCAGTACTTC.

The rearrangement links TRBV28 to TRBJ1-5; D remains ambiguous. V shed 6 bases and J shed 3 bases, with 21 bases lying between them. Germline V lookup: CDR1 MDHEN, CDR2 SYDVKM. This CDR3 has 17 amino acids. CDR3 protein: CASRPPTFELYNQPQHF. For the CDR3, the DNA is TGTGCCAGCAGACCCCCGACATTCGAACTCTACAATCAGCCCCAGCATTTT.

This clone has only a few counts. The CDR3 sequence: CASSLAARVRGGGRDEQFF. The CDR3 DNA follows: TGCGCCAGCAGCTTGGCCGCGAGGGTTCGGGGTGGAGGGCGCGATGAGCAGTTCTTC. The V and J genes are TRBV5-1 and TRBJ2-1, with TRBD2 as a possible D gene (6 bases). This CDR3 comprises 19 residues. Per the germline V gene, CDR1 is SGHRS and CDR2 is YFSETQ. The V end lost 0 bases, the J end lost 8 bases, and 27 bases lay between the germline ends.

CDR3 in DNA: TGTGCCAGTAGTATACTGGCTAGCAGAGACAATGAGCAGTTCTTC. Its translation: CASSILASRDNEQFF. This chain connects TRBV19 to TRBJ2-1; TRBD2 might be the D (5 bases). Per the germline V gene, CDR1 is LNHDA and CDR2 is SQIVND (reference sequence). The CDR3 is made up of 15 amino acids. V gave up 2 bases and J gave up 5 bases, with 13 bases separating them.

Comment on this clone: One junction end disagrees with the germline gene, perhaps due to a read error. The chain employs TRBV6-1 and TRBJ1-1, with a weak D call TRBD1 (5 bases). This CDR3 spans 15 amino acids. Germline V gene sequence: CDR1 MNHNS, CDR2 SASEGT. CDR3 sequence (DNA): TGTGCCAGCAGTGAGGGGGGACGGTCGAACGCTGAAGCTTTCTTT. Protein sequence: CASSEGGRSNAEAFF.

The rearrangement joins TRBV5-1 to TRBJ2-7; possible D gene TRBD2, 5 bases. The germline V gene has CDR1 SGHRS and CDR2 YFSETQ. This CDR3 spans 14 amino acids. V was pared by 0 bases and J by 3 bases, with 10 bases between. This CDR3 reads CASSLAGGNYEQYF. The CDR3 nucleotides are TGCGCCAGCAGCTTGGCCGGAGGTAACTACGAGCAGTACTTC.

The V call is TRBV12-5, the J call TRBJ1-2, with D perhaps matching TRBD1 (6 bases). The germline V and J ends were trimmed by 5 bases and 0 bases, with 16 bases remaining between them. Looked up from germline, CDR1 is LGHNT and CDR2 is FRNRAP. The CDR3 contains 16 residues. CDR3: CASGTAGARANYGYTF. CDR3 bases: TGTGCTAGTGGTACTGCAGGGGCGCGCGCTAACTATGGCTACACCTTC.

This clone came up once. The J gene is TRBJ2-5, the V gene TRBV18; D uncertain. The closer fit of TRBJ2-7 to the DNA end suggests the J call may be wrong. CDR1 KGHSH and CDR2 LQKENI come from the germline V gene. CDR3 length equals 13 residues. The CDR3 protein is CASSPGTRYEQYF. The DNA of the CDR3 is TGTGCCAGCTCACCAGGTACGCGCTACGAGCAGTACTTC.